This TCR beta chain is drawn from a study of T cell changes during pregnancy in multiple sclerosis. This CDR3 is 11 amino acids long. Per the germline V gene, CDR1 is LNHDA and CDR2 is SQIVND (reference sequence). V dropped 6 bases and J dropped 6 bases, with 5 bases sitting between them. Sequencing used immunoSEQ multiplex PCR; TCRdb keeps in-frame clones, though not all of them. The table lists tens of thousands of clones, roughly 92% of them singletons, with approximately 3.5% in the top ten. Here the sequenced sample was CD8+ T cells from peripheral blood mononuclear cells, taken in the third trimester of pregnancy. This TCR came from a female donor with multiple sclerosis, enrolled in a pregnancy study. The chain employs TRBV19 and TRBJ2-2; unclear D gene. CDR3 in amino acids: CASSVSGELFF. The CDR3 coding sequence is TGTGCCAGTAGCGTTTCCGGGGAGCTGTTTTTT. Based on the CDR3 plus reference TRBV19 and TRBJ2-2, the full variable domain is DGGITQSPKYLFRKEGQNVTLSCEQNLNHDAMYWYRQDPGQGLRLIYYSQIVNDFQKGDIAEGYSVSREKKESFPLTVTSAQKNPTAFYLCASSVSGELFFGEGSRLTVL.